These T cell receptor beta chains were read from a single sample in a study of Graves' ophthalmopathy and Graves' hyperthyroidism. Each CDR3 protein is one row after TCRdb ran MiXCR on the multiplex PCR reads. The top ten hold over 8.5% of the sample, which has approximately 1.2 million distinct CDR3 sequences, about 35% seen once. The specimen was peripheral blood or thyroid tissue (not recorded which). Receptor source: an adult man with Graves' hyperthyroidism. Each CDR3 is given with its conserved first and last residue. The D gene is left open where the match is weak. Only part of the rows carry a size: once, few, many, or a class if the clone is expanded.

cdr3_aa: CATSVAGTTNQPQHF; cdr3_nt: TGTGCCACCAGTGTTGCAGGCACCACCAATCAGCCCCAGCATTTT; clone_size: many; d_call: .; cdr3_length: 15; v_call: TRBV24-1; j_call: TRBJ1-5
cdr3_aa: CASSPEREGPETQYF; cdr3_nt: TGTGCCAGCAGTCCGGAGAGGGAAGGGCCAGAGACCCAGTACTTC; clone_size: many; d_call: .; cdr3_length: 15; v_call: TRBV12-3/TRBV12-4; j_call: TRBJ2-5
cdr3_aa: CASSLSPSGGYTF; cdr3_nt: TGTGCCAGCAGCTTATCACCCTCGGGGGGCTACACCTTC; clone_size: many; d_call: .; cdr3_length: 13; v_call: TRBV13; j_call: TRBJ1-2
cdr3_aa: CATSAGNDQETQYF; cdr3_nt: TGTGCCACCAGTGCAGGGAATGACCAAGAGACCCAGTACTTC; clone_size: few; d_call: .; cdr3_length: 14; v_call: TRBV24-1; j_call: TRBJ2-5
cdr3_aa: CASSLRRHAGTDAFF; cdr3_nt: TGCGCCAGCAGCTTGCGGCGACATGCCGGGACTGACGCTTTCTTT; clone_size: .; d_call: .; cdr3_length: 15; v_call: TRBV5-1; j_call: TRBJ1-1
cdr3_aa: CVSGRGRRGYTF; cdr3_nt: TGTGTCTCTGGGAGGGGGCGACGTGGCTACACCTTC; clone_size: many; d_call: TRBD1; cdr3_length: 12; v_call: TRBV12-3/TRBV12-4; j_call: TRBJ1-2
cdr3_aa: CASSLEWDRGISGYTF; cdr3_nt: TGCGCCAGCAGCTTGGAGTGGGACAGGGGAATAAGTGGCTACACCTTC; clone_size: few; d_call: TRBD1; cdr3_length: 16; v_call: TRBV5-1; j_call: TRBJ1-2
cdr3_aa: CASSSPPTGILPYEQYF; cdr3_nt: TGTGCCAGCAGCTCCCCCCCCACAGGGATTCTCCCCTACGAGCAGTACTTC; clone_size: .; d_call: .; cdr3_length: 17; v_call: TRBV11-2; j_call: TRBJ2-7
cdr3_aa: CASSFRTASSYEQYF; cdr3_nt: TGTGCCAGCAGCTTCCGGACAGCGAGCTCCTACGAGCAGTACTTC; clone_size: many; d_call: .; cdr3_length: 15; v_call: TRBV5-6; j_call: TRBJ2-7
cdr3_aa: CASRDQMGLRGANVLTF; cdr3_nt: TGTGCCAGTAGAGACCAGATGGGGCTGCGTGGGGCCAACGTCCTGACTTTC; clone_size: many; d_call: .; cdr3_length: 17; v_call: TRBV19; j_call: TRBJ2-6
cdr3_aa: CASRVRGSGNTEAFF; cdr3_nt: TGTGCCAGCAGAGTAAGGGGGAGTGGGAACACTGAAGCTTTCTTT; clone_size: many; d_call: .; cdr3_length: 15; v_call: TRBV2; j_call: TRBJ1-1
cdr3_aa: CRDQTVMNTEAFF; cdr3_nt: TGCAGGGACCAGACAGTTATGAACACTGAAGCTTTCTTT; clone_size: .; d_call: .; cdr3_length: 13; v_call: TRBV29-1; j_call: TRBJ1-1
cdr3_aa: CAISEKSGQGSDGYTF; cdr3_nt: TGTGCCATCAGTGAGAAGTCGGGACAGGGATCCGATGGCTACACCTTC; clone_size: once; d_call: TRBD1; cdr3_length: 16; v_call: TRBV10-3; j_call: TRBJ1-2
cdr3_aa: CSVEVGGGTQYF; cdr3_nt: TGCAGCGTTGAAGTCGGCGGTGGGACCCAGTACTTC; clone_size: .; d_call: .; cdr3_length: 12; v_call: TRBV29-1; j_call: TRBJ2-5
cdr3_aa: CASRRQNKAFF; cdr3_nt: TGCGCCAGCAGGCGACAGAATAAGGCTTTCTTT; clone_size: .; d_call: .; cdr3_length: 11; v_call: TRBV5-1; j_call: TRBJ1-1
cdr3_aa: CASSVAPQNTEAFF; cdr3_nt: TGTGCCAGCAGCGTAGCCCCTCAGAACACTGAAGCTTTCTTT; clone_size: many; d_call: .; cdr3_length: 14; v_call: TRBV9; j_call: TRBJ1-1
cdr3_aa: CASTSPGRLQEQYF; cdr3_nt: TGTGCCAGCACCTCGCCGGGACGGCTACAAGAGCAGTACTTC; clone_size: few; d_call: .; cdr3_length: 14; v_call: TRBV7-2; j_call: TRBJ2-7
cdr3_aa: CASSAGGASYEQYF; cdr3_nt: TGTGCCAGCAGTGCGGGAGGGGCCTCCTACGAGCAGTACTTC; clone_size: .; d_call: TRBD2; cdr3_length: 14; v_call: TRBV12-3/TRBV12-4; j_call: TRBJ2-7
cdr3_aa: CARPSLAGTSYEQYF; cdr3_nt: TGTGCCCGACCCAGCTTAGCAGGGACTTCTTACGAGCAGTACTTC; clone_size: .; d_call: .; cdr3_length: 15; v_call: TRBV11-2; j_call: TRBJ2-7
cdr3_aa: CASSVTGTGVKKLFF; cdr3_nt: TGTGCCAGCAGCGTAACCGGGACAGGGGTTAAAAAACTGTTTTTT; clone_size: few; d_call: TRBD1; cdr3_length: 15; v_call: TRBV9; j_call: TRBJ1-4
cdr3_aa: CAIGGLASTYEQYF; cdr3_nt: TGTGCCATCGGGGGACTAGCGTCTACCTACGAGCAGTACTTC; clone_size: .; d_call: TRBD2; cdr3_length: 14; v_call: TRBV10-3; j_call: TRBJ2-7
cdr3_aa: CASSQDQGAMNTGELFF; cdr3_nt: TGCGCCAGCAGCCAAGATCAGGGGGCGATGAACACCGGGGAGCTGTTTTTT; clone_size: .; d_call: TRBD1; cdr3_length: 17; v_call: TRBV4-1; j_call: TRBJ2-2
cdr3_aa: CASSSRQVLTSGANVLTF; cdr3_nt: TGTGCCAGCAGCTCAAGACAGGTTTTGACCTCTGGGGCCAACGTCCTGACTTTC; clone_size: few; d_call: .; cdr3_length: 18; v_call: TRBV7-2; j_call: TRBJ2-6
cdr3_aa: CASSLKKGAGEQYF; cdr3_nt: TGTGCCAGCAGTTTGAAAAAGGGGGCGGGAGAGCAGTACTTC; clone_size: many; d_call: .; cdr3_length: 14; v_call: TRBV7-2; j_call: TRBJ2-7
cdr3_aa: CSAKDRLGVTEAFF; cdr3_nt: TGCAGTGCTAAGGACCGGTTGGGGGTCACTGAAGCTTTCTTT; clone_size: .; d_call: .; cdr3_length: 14; v_call: TRBV20-1; j_call: TRBJ1-1
cdr3_aa: CASTGTGEQPQHF; cdr3_nt: TGTGCCAGCACCGGGACAGGCGAGCAGCCCCAGCATTTT; clone_size: .; d_call: TRBD1; cdr3_length: 13; v_call: TRBV7-8; j_call: TRBJ1-5
cdr3_aa: CASRVGAGFYEQYF; cdr3_nt: TGTGCCAGCAGGGTTGGGGCCGGTTTCTACGAGCAGTACTTC; clone_size: few; d_call: .; cdr3_length: 14; v_call: TRBV6-5; j_call: TRBJ2-7
cdr3_aa: CASSTPGAGLDSSSYEQYF; cdr3_nt: TGTGCCAGCAGTACCCCCGGCGCAGGATTGGATTCGAGCTCCTACGAGCAGTACTTC; clone_size: .; d_call: .; cdr3_length: 19; v_call: TRBV6-5; j_call: TRBJ2-7
cdr3_aa: CAIRGGANVLTF; cdr3_nt: TGTGCCATCAGGGGCGGGGCCAACGTCCTGACTTTC; clone_size: once; d_call: .; cdr3_length: 12; v_call: TRBV10-3; j_call: TRBJ2-6